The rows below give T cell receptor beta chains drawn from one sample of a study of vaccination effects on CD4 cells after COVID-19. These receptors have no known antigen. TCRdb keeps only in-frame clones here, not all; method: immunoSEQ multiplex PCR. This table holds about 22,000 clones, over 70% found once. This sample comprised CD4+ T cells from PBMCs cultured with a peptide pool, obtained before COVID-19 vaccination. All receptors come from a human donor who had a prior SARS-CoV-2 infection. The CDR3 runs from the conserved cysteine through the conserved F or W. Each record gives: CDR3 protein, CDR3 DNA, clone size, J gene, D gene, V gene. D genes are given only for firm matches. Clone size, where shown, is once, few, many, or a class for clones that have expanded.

CDR3: CASSSGPRGLEQYF
DNA: TGTGCCAGCAGCTCGGGCCCGAGAGGTCTCGAGCAGTACTTC
size: -
J: TRBJ2-7
D: -
V: TRBV7-2

CDR3: CASSQGQETQYF
DNA: TGTGCCAGCTCGCAGGGCCAAGAGACCCAGTACTTC
size: -
J: TRBJ2-5
D: -
V: TRBV3-1/TRBV3-2

CDR3: CASSLQGVYGYTF
DNA: TGTGCCAGTAGTTTACAGGGTGTATATGGCTACACCTTC
size: few
J: TRBJ1-2
D: -
V: TRBV19

CDR3: CATSRTGRFGGEMETQYF
DNA: TGTGCCACCAGCAGGACGGGGCGGTTTGGGGGCGAAATGGAGACCCAGTACTTC
size: -
J: TRBJ2-5
D: -
V: TRBV15

CDR3: CASSETGASSPLHF
DNA: TGTGCCAGCAGTGAGACAGGAGCTTCTTCACCCCTCCACTTT
size: -
J: TRBJ1-6
D: -
V: TRBV2

CDR3: CASSLEGGHGTEAFF
DNA: TGCGCCAGCAGCTTAGAAGGGGGTCATGGCACTGAAGCTTTCTTT
size: few
J: TRBJ1-1
D: -
V: TRBV5-1

CDR3: CAIREKGPLISEQYF
DNA: TGTGCCATCAGAGAAAAGGGACCGCTCATCTCCGAGCAGTACTTC
size: few
J: TRBJ2-7
D: -
V: TRBV10-3

CDR3: CASRGREFYNEQFF
DNA: TGTGCCAGCAGGGGTCGAGAATTCTACAATGAGCAGTTCTTC
size: -
J: TRBJ2-1
D: -
V: TRBV6-5

CDR3: CARILGQGDTGELFF
DNA: TGTGCCAGGATATTGGGACAGGGGGACACCGGGGAGCTGTTTTTT
size: once
J: TRBJ2-2
D: TRBD1
V: TRBV6-6

CDR3: CASSVRGGGEQFF
DNA: TGTGCCAGCAGCGTACGAGGGGGCGGTGAGCAGTTCTTC
size: -
J: TRBJ2-1
D: TRBD1
V: TRBV9

CDR3: CASSRLVLGTTEAFF
DNA: TGTGCCAGCAGCCGCCTGGTACTTGGGACCACTGAAGCTTTCTTT
size: few
J: TRBJ1-1
D: -
V: TRBV14

CDR3: CASTRRTGGDTEAFF
DNA: TGTGCCAGCACCCGAAGGACAGGGGGCGATACTGAAGCTTTCTTT
size: -
J: TRBJ1-1
D: TRBD1
V: TRBV27

CDR3: CASSGGVRSYEQYF
DNA: TGTGCCAGCAGCGGAGGTGTGAGGTCCTACGAGCAGTACTTC
size: -
J: TRBJ2-7
D: -
V: TRBV11-2

CDR3: CASSYLASGLWRDTEAFF
DNA: TGTGCCAGCAGTTACCTCGCCTCGGGCCTCTGGAGGGACACTGAAGCTTTCTTT
size: few
J: TRBJ1-1
D: -
V: TRBV6-2/TRBV6-3

CDR3: CASSIGQADNSPLHF
DNA: TGTGCCAGTAGTATCGGACAGGCTGATAATTCACCCCTCCACTTT
size: -
J: TRBJ1-6
D: TRBD1
V: TRBV19

CDR3: CASSVDGGNEQYF
DNA: TGTGCCAGCAGTGTAGATGGGGGGAACGAGCAGTACTTC
size: -
J: TRBJ2-7
D: -
V: TRBV2

CDR3: CASSQQGRTEAFF
DNA: TGTGCCAGCAGTCAACAGGGCCGCACTGAAGCTTTCTTT
size: few
J: TRBJ1-1
D: -
V: TRBV27

CDR3: CASSPGQYYGYTF
DNA: TGTGCCAGCAGCCCCGGACAGTACTATGGCTACACCTTC
size: once
J: TRBJ1-2
D: -
V: TRBV14

CDR3: CASGRDSTSNYGYTF
DNA: TGTGCCAGCGGCCGGGACAGCACATCTAACTATGGCTACACCTTC
size: once
J: TRBJ1-2
D: TRBD1
V: TRBV4-2

CDR3: CASSFGQGTEQYF
DNA: TGTGCCAGCAGTTTCGGACAGGGGACCGAGCAGTACTTC
size: -
J: TRBJ2-7
D: TRBD1
V: TRBV27

CDR3: CASSQRPGLDLWQYF
DNA: TGCGCCAGCAGCCAACGGCCGGGACTAGATTTGTGGCAGTACTTC
size: -
J: TRBJ2-7
D: TRBD2
V: TRBV4-1

CDR3: CASSRAINQPQHF
DNA: TGTGCCAGCAGCCGGGCCATCAATCAGCCCCAGCATTTT
size: once
J: TRBJ1-5
D: -
V: TRBV6-5

CDR3: CASSLTISGGAANEQFF
DNA: TGCGCCAGCAGCTTGACGATCAGCGGGGGGGCCGCGAATGAGCAGTTCTTC
size: few
J: TRBJ2-1
D: TRBD2
V: TRBV5-1

CDR3: CASSLGALSSYEQYF
DNA: TGTGCCAGCAGCCTTGGGGCATTGAGCTCCTACGAGCAGTACTTC
size: -
J: TRBJ2-7
D: -
V: TRBV3-1/TRBV3-2

CDR3: CASSPRGKTQYF
DNA: TGTGCCAGCAGCCCACGAGGGAAGACCCAGTACTTC
size: -
J: TRBJ2-5
D: -
V: TRBV11-3

CDR3: CASSPWLAGINNEQFF
DNA: TGTGCCAGCTCACCGTGGCTAGCGGGGATCAACAATGAGCAGTTCTTC
size: -
J: TRBJ2-1
D: TRBD2
V: TRBV18

CDR3: CASSYGTSGDSTDTQYF
DNA: TGTGCCAGCAGTTACGGGACTAGCGGGGATAGCACAGATACGCAGTATTTT
size: few
J: TRBJ2-3
D: TRBD2
V: TRBV6-2/TRBV6-3

CDR3: CASSPGHQETQYF
DNA: TGTGCCAGCAGCCCGGGACACCAAGAGACCCAGTACTTC
size: once
J: TRBJ2-5
D: -
V: TRBV13

CDR3: CATSRDGTDYGYTF
DNA: TGTGCCACCAGCAGAGATGGCACAGACTATGGCTACACCTTC
size: once
J: TRBJ1-2
D: -
V: TRBV15

CDR3: CAKPTAAYEQYF
DNA: TGCGCCAAGCCGACGGCGGCCTACGAGCAGTACTTC
size: -
J: TRBJ2-7
D: -
V: TRBV10-1

CDR3: CASSLTGGNQPQHF
DNA: TGTGCCAGCAGCCTTACAGGGGGTAATCAGCCCCAGCATTTT
size: few
J: TRBJ1-5
D: TRBD1
V: TRBV16

CDR3: CASSAQGKTDTQYF
DNA: TGCGCCAGCAGCGCACAGGGGAAAACAGATACGCAGTATTTT
size: -
J: TRBJ2-3
D: TRBD1
V: TRBV4-3

CDR3: CASSLDYGYTF
DNA: TGTGCCAGCAGCTTAGATTATGGCTACACCTTC
size: -
J: TRBJ1-2
D: -
V: TRBV7-9

CDR3: CASSPHRSYEQYF
DNA: TGTGCCAGCTCACCCCACAGATCCTACGAGCAGTACTTC
size: -
J: TRBJ2-7
D: -
V: TRBV18

CDR3: CASSAGRQDTQYF
DNA: TGTGCCAGTAGTGCGGGGCGACAGGATACGCAGTATTTT
size: -
J: TRBJ2-3
D: -
V: TRBV19

CDR3: CASSPAAGELYEQYF
DNA: TGCGCCAGCAGCCCAGCCGCCGGGGAATTATACGAGCAGTACTTC
size: few
J: TRBJ2-7
D: -
V: TRBV5-1

CDR3: CASQDRGSSQPQHF
DNA: TGTGCCAGTCAGGACAGGGGGTCTTCTCAGCCCCAGCATTTT
size: -
J: TRBJ1-5
D: TRBD1
V: TRBV19

CDR3: CASSQVAGGLVGKNIQYF
DNA: TGCGCCAGCAGCCAAGTGGCGGGGGGCTTAGTTGGCAAAAACATTCAGTACTTC
size: -
J: TRBJ2-4
D: TRBD2
V: TRBV4-1

CDR3: CASSQWVGGELLYEQYF
DNA: TGTGCCAGCAGCCAATGGGTTGGCGGGGAGTTACTCTACGAGCAGTACTTC
size: -
J: TRBJ2-7
D: -
V: TRBV3-1/TRBV3-2

CDR3: CASSPSGSGSYTGELFF
DNA: TGTGCCAGCAGCCCAAGCGGTAGCGGGAGTTATACCGGGGAGCTGTTTTTT
size: -
J: TRBJ2-2
D: TRBD2
V: TRBV5-4

CDR3: CASSFGRGLETQYF
DNA: TGTGCCAGCAGTTTTGGCAGGGGGCTGGAGACCCAGTACTTC
size: -
J: TRBJ2-5
D: TRBD1
V: TRBV27